The 7 T cell receptor beta chains in this list originate from one sample, sequenced in a study of control samples from healthy donors and cancer patients. Measured with immunoSEQ multiplex PCR; TCRdb has only the in-frame clones, and not every one. This sample has 68,000 or so clones, with around 80% found just once. Sample: blood. All receptors come from a man between 60 and 75 years old in good health.

This clone has just one count. The chain carries TRBV24-1 and TRBJ2-2; the match to TRBD1 covers 8 bases. Germline assignment: CDR1 KGHDR and CDR2 SFDVKD. The ends lost 9 bases at V and 2 bases at J; junction bases unmatched: 10. The CDR3 contains 16 residues. CDR3 in amino acids: CATSAPGTGNTGELFF. For the CDR3, the DNA is TGTGCCACCTCAGCCCCCGGGACAGGTAACACCGGGGAGCTGTTTTTT.

The rearrangement uses TRBV7-2 and TRBJ1-3; 7 bases align to TRBD1. The J segment lost 0 bases and the V segment lost 0 bases, leaving 5 bases of the junction unmatched. There are 17 residues in the CDR3. CDR1 is SGHTA, CDR2 FQGNSA, per germline. The CDR3, as DNA: TGTGCCAGCAGCTTAGCGCAAGGGGGCCTCTCTGGAAACACCATATATTTT. Translating it yields CASSLAQGGLSGNTIYF.

The chain recombines TRBV18 with TRBJ2-5; D gene ambiguous. This CDR3 has 16 amino acids. Germline V gene lookup returns CDR1 KGHSH and CDR2 LQKENI. Trimming stripped 2 bases from V and 5 bases from J, with 18 bases between. Here the CDR3 DNA reads TGTGCCAGCTCACCATGGGTGGCGAAGAAGGGTGAGACCCAGTACTTC. This sequence encodes CASSPWVAKKGETQYF.

J is TRBJ2-7 and V is TRBV5-4; 15 nucleotides line up with TRBD2. Germline-derived CDR1 and CDR2 are SGHNT and YYREEE (reference sequence). CDR3 size: 17 residues. Trimming took 4 bases from V and 4 from J; bases not matched to a gene: 9. CDR3 region: CASSAGTSGRFGYEQYF. The CDR3 DNA reads TGTGCCAGCAGCGCCGGGACTAGCGGGAGGTTCGGTTACGAGCAGTACTTC.

V and J are TRBV7-9 and TRBJ2-7; D unclear. The length of the CDR3 is 12 residues. Trimming left V 5 bases short and J 6 bases short, with 11 bases between. Germline assignment: CDR1 SEHNR and CDR2 FQNEAQ (reference sequence). Written as DNA, the CDR3 is TGTGCCAGCAGCGCCTCGTTCGGCGAGCAGTACTTC. This encodes CASSASFGEQYF.

The V call is TRBV5-8, the J call TRBJ2-1; 8 nucleotides line up with TRBD1. J gave up 10 bases and V 3 bases, and 6 bases lay outside the gene matches. The germline CDR1 and CDR2 sequences are SGHTS and YDEGEE. The CDR3 is 13 amino acids. CDR3 in DNA: TGTGCCAGCAGCTCTAGACAGGGGAGGGAGCAGTTCTTC. This encodes CASSSRQGREQFF.

This chain links TRBV20-1 with TRBJ2-1; D is perhaps TRBD2 (5 bases). This CDR3 has 11 amino acids. Trimming shortened V by 6 bases and J by 4 bases, and 7 bases separated the two germline ends. Germline V gene lookup returns CDR1 DFQATT and CDR2 SNEGSKA (reference sequence). The DNA for the CDR3 is TGCAGTGCCGGGATGTACAATGAGCAGTTCTTC. Amino acids: CSAGMYNEQFF.